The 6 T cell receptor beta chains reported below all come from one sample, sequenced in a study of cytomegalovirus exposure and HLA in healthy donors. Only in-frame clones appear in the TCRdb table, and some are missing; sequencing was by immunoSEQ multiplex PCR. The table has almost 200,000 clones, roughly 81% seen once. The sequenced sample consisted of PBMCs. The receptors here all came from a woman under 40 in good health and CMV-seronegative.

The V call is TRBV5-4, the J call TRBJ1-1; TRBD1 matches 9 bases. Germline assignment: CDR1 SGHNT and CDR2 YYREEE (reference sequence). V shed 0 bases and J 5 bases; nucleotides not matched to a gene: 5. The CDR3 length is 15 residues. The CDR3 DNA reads TGTGCCAGCAGCTTGGGGGGACAGGGTTTTACTGAAGCTTTCTTT. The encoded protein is CASSLGGQGFTEAFF.

CDR3 region: CASSQVPTGLAADTQYF. Here the CDR3 DNA reads TGCGCCAGCAGCCAAGTTCCCACGGGACTAGCAGCAGATACGCAGTATTTT. This chain connects TRBV4-1 to TRBJ2-3; 9 bases are shared with TRBD2. After removal of 1 base from V and 4 bases from J, the junction contained 9 bases not matched to a gene. This CDR3 spans 17 amino acids. The germline V gene encodes CDR1 MGHRA and CDR2 YSYEKL.

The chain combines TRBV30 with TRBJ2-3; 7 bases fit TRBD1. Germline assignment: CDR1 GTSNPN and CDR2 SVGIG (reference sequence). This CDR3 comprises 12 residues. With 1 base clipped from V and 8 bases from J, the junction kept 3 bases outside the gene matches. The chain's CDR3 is CAWSGQGGTQYF. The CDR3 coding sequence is TGTGCCTGGAGTGGACAGGGTGGTACGCAGTATTTT.

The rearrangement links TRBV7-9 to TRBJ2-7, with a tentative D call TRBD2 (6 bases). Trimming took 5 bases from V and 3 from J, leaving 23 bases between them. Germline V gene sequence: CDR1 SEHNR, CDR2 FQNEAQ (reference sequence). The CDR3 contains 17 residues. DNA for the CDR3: TGTGCCAGCAGCGCAAAGGCCCCAAGGGGAGGACGCTACGAGCAGTACTTC. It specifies CASSAKAPRGGRYEQYF.

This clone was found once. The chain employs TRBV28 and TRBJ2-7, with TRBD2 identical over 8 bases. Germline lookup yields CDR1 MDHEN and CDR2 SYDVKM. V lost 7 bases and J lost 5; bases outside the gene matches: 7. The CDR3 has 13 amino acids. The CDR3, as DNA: TGTGCCAGCACCGAAGCGGGGGCTCACGAGCAGTACTTC. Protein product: CASTEAGAHEQYF. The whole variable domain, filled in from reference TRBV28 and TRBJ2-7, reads DVKVTQSSRYLVKRTGEKVFLECVQDMDHENMFWYRQDPGLGLRLIYFSYDVKMKEKGDIPEGYSVSREKKERFSLILESASTNQTSMYLCASTEAGAHEQYFGPGTRLTVT.

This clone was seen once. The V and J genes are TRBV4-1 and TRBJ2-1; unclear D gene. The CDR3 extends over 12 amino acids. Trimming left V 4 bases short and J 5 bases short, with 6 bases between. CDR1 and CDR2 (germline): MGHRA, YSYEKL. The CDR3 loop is CASSLRDNEQFF. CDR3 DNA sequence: TGCGCCAGCAGCCTCCGGGACAATGAGCAGTTCTTC.